What follows describes a single T cell receptor beta chain. Antigen: not known. Only in-frame clones appear in the TCRdb table, and some are missing; sequencing was by immunoSEQ multiplex PCR. The sample has about 49,000 clones, roughly 79% seen once. The CDR3 contains 15 residues. From germline, CDR1 is SGHVS and CDR2 FQNEAQ. V gave up 5 bases and J gave up 2 bases, with 13 bases separating them. The data are from a study of OX40 agonist ivuxolimab in advanced cancers. Overall study findings and caveats: The authors did not determine the antigen specificity of the expanded peripheral T cells.

The chain recombines TRBV7-8 with TRBJ2-1; D is possibly TRBD2 (5 bases). Sequencing was performed on CD4+ or CD8+ T cells sorted from blood, taken in a trial of the OX40 agonist ivuxolimab. The TCR originated in an adult with an advanced solid tumor such as melanoma, head and neck, liver or kidney cancer. This chain's CDR3 is CASSANPRAYNEQFF. The CDR3 DNA follows: TGTGCCAGCAGCGCTAACCCGAGGGCCTACAATGAGCAGTTCTTC.